These T cell receptor beta chains were read from a single sample in a study of control samples from healthy donors and cancer patients. Measured with immunoSEQ multiplex PCR; TCRdb has only the in-frame clones, and not every one. The sample consists of 350,000 to 450,000 clones, about nine tenths of them appearing once. Input material: PBMCs. The receptors here all came from a man aged 40-49 years with head and neck cancer. CDR3s include the opening cysteine and the closing phenylalanine or tryptophan. A D gene is named only where the DNA matches it firmly. Expanded clones get a size class; other rows say once, few or many, or leave the size out.

TRBJ1-1 . TRBV5-6 . CASSFQQFTEAFF TGTGCCAGCAGTTTTCAGCAGTTCACTGAAGCTTTCTTT
TRBJ2-1 TRBD2 TRBV25-1 . CASSEPGLAALYNEQFF TGTGCCAGCAGTGAGCCTGGACTAGCGGCCCTCTACAATGAGCAGTTCTTC
TRBJ2-2 TRBD2 TRBV14 . CASSKSPLAGRVIGELFF TGTGCCAGCAGCAAAAGCCCCTTAGCGGGACGTGTCATCGGGGAGCTGTTTTTT
TRBJ1-3 . TRBV6-5 . CASSFDGAMPGNTIYF TGTGCCAGCAGTTTCGACGGAGCCATGCCTGGAAACACCATATATTTT
TRBJ1-1 . TRBV10-3 . CATQGMNTEAFF TGTGCCACCCAAGGGATGAACACTGAAGCTTTCTTT
TRBJ2-2 . TRBV19 . CASSIAAGYDTGELFF TGTGCCAGTAGTATAGCGGCAGGGTACGACACCGGGGAGCTGTTTTTT
TRBJ1-2 TRBD1 TRBV7-2 . CASSLPQGANGYTF TGTGCCAGCAGCTTACCGCAGGGGGCGAATGGCTACACCTTC
TRBJ2-3 TRBD2 TRBV5-4 once CASRLAGGGTDTQYF TGTGCCAGCAGGTTAGCGGGGGGAGGCACAGATACGCAGTATTTT
TRBJ2-1 . TRBV5-8 . CASSLWVGTYNEQFF TGTGCCAGCAGCCTATGGGTGGGCACCTACAATGAGCAGTTCTTC
TRBJ1-5 TRBD1 TRBV6-5 . CASTEGTGNQPQHF TGTGCCAGCACCGAGGGGACAGGCAATCAGCCCCAGCATTTT
TRBJ2-1 . TRBV5-6 . CASSLGGDNEQFF TGTGCCAGCAGCTTGGGTGGGGACAATGAGCAGTTCTTC
TRBJ2-7 . TRBV18 . CASSPETYEQYF TGTGCCAGCTCACCCGAGACCTACGAGCAGTACTTC
TRBJ2-2 . TRBV6-5 . CASRPQGTTGELFF TGTGCCAGCAGGCCACAGGGTACGACCGGGGAGCTGTTTTTT
TRBJ2-7 TRBD1 TRBV18 once CASSPPYRGQAIYEQYF TGTGCCAGCTCACCACCGTATCGGGGACAGGCCATTTACGAGCAGTACTTC
TRBJ1-5 TRBD1 TRBV7-2 . CASSQDRGGSNQPQHF TGTGCCAGCAGCCAAGACAGGGGAGGCAGCAATCAGCCCCAGCATTTT
TRBJ1-2 TRBD1 TRBV19 once CASGPGQGTLYDYGYTF TGTGCCAGTGGACCGGGACAGGGGACCCTCTACGACTATGGCTACACCTTC
TRBJ2-1 . TRBV5-1 . CASSTLTGTSSYNEQFF TGCGCCAGCAGCACCCTGACAGGTACTAGCTCCTACAATGAGCAGTTCTTC
TRBJ2-5 . TRBV5-1 . CASSLPDVIGVGESQETQYF TGCGCCAGCAGCTTACCGGACGTAATCGGGGTTGGGGAATCCCAAGAGACCCAGTACTTC
TRBJ2-1 . TRBV28 once CASSRDGYNEQFF TGTGCCAGCAGCCGGGACGGCTACAATGAGCAGTTCTTC
TRBJ1-3 . TRBV2 once CASSWAISSGNTIYF TGTGCCAGCAGTTGGGCCATTAGCTCTGGAAACACCATATATTTT
TRBJ2-4 . TRBV2 . CAWAGTSNIQYF TGTGCCTGGGCGGGGACATCGAACATTCAGTACTTC
TRBJ1-6 . TRBV5-7 . CASSLHDSPLHF TGTGCCAGCAGCTTACATGATTCACCCCTCCACTTT
TRBJ2-6 . TRBV5-1 . CASSFLTVPSGANVLTF TGCGCCAGCAGCTTTTTGACCGTTCCCTCTGGGGCCAACGTCCTGACTTTC
TRBJ2-1 . TRBV11-2 . CASSLGGIRDEQFF TGTGCCAGCAGCTTAGGCGGGATAAGGGATGAGCAGTTCTTC
TRBJ1-2 . TRBV6-6 . CASSAKGSGAWGYTF TGTGCCAGCAGCGCAAAGGGCTCCGGAGCGTGGGGCTACACCTTC
TRBJ1-5 . TRBV5-8 . CASSLQPQHF TGTGCCAGCAGCTTGCAGCCCCAGCATTTT
TRBJ2-1 TRBD2 TRBV11-1 . CASSRSGTYNEQFF TGTGCCAGCAGTAGAAGCGGGACGTACAATGAGCAGTTCTTC
TRBJ2-1 TRBD2 TRBV24-1 . CATSGTGLAGGLNNEQFF TGTGCCACCAGTGGGACGGGACTAGCGGGGGGCTTGAACAATGAGCAGTTCTTC
TRBJ1-2 . TRBV28 once CAGLATGKSPGYTF TGTGCGGGGCTGGCTACCGGGAAATCACCGGGCTACACCTTC
TRBJ1-5 TRBD1 TRBV7-3 once CASSLPGQAPGQGPQHF TGTGCCAGCAGCCTCCCAGGACAGGCGCCGGGTCAGGGGCCCCAGCATTTT
TRBJ1-5 . TRBV3-1/TRBV3-2 . CASSQRGDSNQPQHF TGTGCCAGCAGCCAACGCGGGGATAGCAATCAGCCCCAGCATTTT
TRBJ1-2 . TRBV30 . CAWSSGGDDYGYTF TGTGCCTGGAGTTCCGGGGGGGATGACTATGGCTACACCTTC
TRBJ1-2 TRBD1 TRBV27 . CASSSAGTGYRGYTF TGTGCCAGCAGTTCAGCCGGGACAGGGTATCGTGGCTACACCTTC
TRBJ1-5 . TRBV25-1 . CASSEDELGIDQPQHF TGTGCCAGCAGTGAAGACGAGTTAGGGATTGATCAGCCCCAGCATTTT
TRBJ2-3 . TRBV7-9 . CASSADTQYF TGTGCCAGCAGCGCAGATACGCAGTATTTT
TRBJ2-5 TRBD2 TRBV30 few CAWRLAGSTQYF TGTGCCTGGAGACTAGCGGGTTCTACCCAGTACTTC
TRBJ1-1 TRBD1 TRBV5-6 . CASSPGQALNTEAFF TGTGCCAGCAGCCCCGGACAGGCGCTAAACACTGAAGCTTTCTTT
TRBJ2-1 . TRBV27 . CASSFAGSYNEQFF TGTGCCAGCAGTTTTGCTGGCTCCTACAATGAGCAGTTCTTC
TRBJ2-1 . TRBV7-3 . CASSLWDSPANEQFF TGTGCCAGCAGCTTATGGGACTCCCCTGCAAATGAGCAGTTCTTC
TRBJ2-5 . TRBV30 . CAWSVLVGETQYF TGTGCCTGGAGTGTATTAGTGGGTGAGACCCAGTACTTC
TRBJ1-4 . TRBV11-2 . CASSHSGSGDEKLFF TGTGCCAGCAGCCATTCGGGGTCGGGGGATGAAAAACTGTTTTTT
TRBJ1-2 . TRBV19 . CASSIAGGEDTF TGTGCCAGTAGTATAGCCGGGGGCGAAGACACCTTC
TRBJ2-5 . TRBV30 once CAWSGLGGLTGAQYF TGTGCCTGGAGTGGTTTGGGGGGGCTAACGGGGGCCCAGTACTTC
TRBJ2-7 . TRBV19 . CASSIEGRPQYF TGTGCCAGTAGTATTGAGGGTCGGCCGCAGTACTTC
TRBJ1-1 . TRBV19 . CASSIEGYGAFF TGTGCCAGTAGTATAGAAGGGTATGGAGCTTTCTTT
TRBJ1-5 . TRBV3-1/TRBV3-2 . CASSRGGGGIQPQHF TGTGCCAGCAGCCGAGGGGGGGGAGGCATTCAGCCCCAGCATTTT
TRBJ2-7 . TRBV5-1 once CASGFGGALSYEQYF TGCGCCAGCGGCTTTGGAGGGGCCCTATCCTACGAGCAGTACTTC
TRBJ2-3 . TRBV30 . CAWSATGIGDTQYF TGTGCCTGGAGTGCAACAGGGATTGGAGATACGCAGTATTTT
TRBJ2-1 . TRBV7-9 once CASSPTDTSHAGFF TGTGCCAGCAGCCCAACCGACACATCCCATGCGGGGTTCTTC
TRBJ1-1 . TRBV19 once CASTKVGGSEAFF TGTGCCAGTACCAAGGTTGGGGGCAGTGAAGCTTTCTTT
TRBJ1-1 . TRBV28 . CASSQSVAGGMKNTEAFF TGTGCCAGCAGCCAAAGCGTCGCGGGGGGCATGAAGAACACTGAAGCTTTCTTT
TRBJ2-7 TRBD2 TRBV27 . CASSPGTKTYEQYF TGTGCCAGCAGTCCCGGGACTAAGACCTACGAGCAGTACTTC
TRBJ2-1 TRBD2 TRBV28 . CASSSSLAGPSYNEQFF TGTGCCAGCAGTTCCTCACTAGCGGGGCCCTCCTACAATGAGCAGTTCTTC
TRBJ2-4 TRBD1 TRBV28 . CASSPPGQAGLAKNIQYF TGTGCCAGCAGTCCTCCGGGACAGGCCGGACTAGCCAAAAACATTCAGTACTTC
TRBJ1-6 TRBD1 TRBV28 . CASNGQGNSPLHF TGTGCCAGCAATGGACAGGGGAATTCACCCCTCCACTTT
TRBJ2-2 TRBD2 TRBV3-1/TRBV3-2 . CASRQYSGGNTGELFF TGTGCCAGCAGGCAATATAGCGGGGGAAACACCGGGGAGCTGTTTTTT
TRBJ2-7 TRBD2 TRBV27 . CASTLRLAGVYEQYF TGTGCCAGCACCCTGAGGCTAGCGGGGGTCTACGAGCAGTACTTC
TRBJ1-3 . TRBV5-1 few CASSSGGPSSGNTIYF TGCGCCAGCAGCTCGGGGGGCCCGAGCTCTGGAAACACCATATATTTT
TRBJ2-3 . TRBV9 . CASSGLTSTDTQYF TGTGCCAGCAGCGGACTGACTAGCACAGATACGCAGTATTTT